This T cell receptor beta chain was recorded in a study of shared clonotypes between healthy human individuals. Overall study context: Donor ages ranged 18 to 49 years: a couple of women, a few men.

The table came from immunoSEQ multiplex PCR; TCRdb's copy has only in-frame clones and leaves some out. The sample shows around 510,000 clones, 95% to 97% of them seen only once. The ends were cut back, 8 bases at V and 2 bases at J, with 18 bases in the middle. In germline, CDR1 is MDHEN, CDR2 SYDVKM. This CDR3 is built from 15 residues. The chain employs TRBV28 and TRBJ1-1, with D unclear. Specimen: naive CD4+ T cells sorted from blood. The subset here: CD45RA+ positively selected. The sequence was obtained from a young woman in good health. The CDR3 DNA follows: TGTGCCAGCGTCTGGGGAAGCGTATTTAACACTGAAGCTTTCTTT. Its translation is CASVWGSVFNTEAFF.